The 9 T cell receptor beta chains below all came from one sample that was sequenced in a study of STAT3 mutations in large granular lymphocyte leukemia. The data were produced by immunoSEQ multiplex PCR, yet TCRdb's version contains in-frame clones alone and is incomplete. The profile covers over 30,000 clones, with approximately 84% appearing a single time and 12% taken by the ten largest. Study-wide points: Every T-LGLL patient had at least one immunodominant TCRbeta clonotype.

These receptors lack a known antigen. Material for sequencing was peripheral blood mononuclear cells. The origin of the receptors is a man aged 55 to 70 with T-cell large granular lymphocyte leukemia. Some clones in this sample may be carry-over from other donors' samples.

CDR3 protein: CASSLTNGYTF. For the CDR3, the DNA is TGTGCCAGCAGCTTAACGAATGGCTACACCTTC. The chain is built from TRBV7-9 and TRBJ1-2; no reliable D call. Germline CDR1 reads SEHNR; CDR2 reads FQNEAQ (reference sequence). This CDR3 comprises 11 residues. The ends were cut back, 2 bases at V and 6 bases at J, with 4 bases in the middle.

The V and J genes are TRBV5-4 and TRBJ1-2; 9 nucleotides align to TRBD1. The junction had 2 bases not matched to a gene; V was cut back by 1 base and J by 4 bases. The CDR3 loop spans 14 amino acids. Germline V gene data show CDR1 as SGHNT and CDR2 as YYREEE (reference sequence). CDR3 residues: CASSLWTGAYGYTF. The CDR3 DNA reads TGTGCCAGCAGCTTGTGGACAGGGGCCTATGGCTACACCTTC.

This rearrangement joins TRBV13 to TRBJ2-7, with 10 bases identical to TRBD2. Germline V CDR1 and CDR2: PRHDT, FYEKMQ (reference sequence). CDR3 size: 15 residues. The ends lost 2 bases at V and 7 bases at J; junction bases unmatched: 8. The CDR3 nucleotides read TGTGCCAGCAGCTTAAGGACTAGCGGCCCTGCGGAGCAGTACTTC. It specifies CASSLRTSGPAEQYF.

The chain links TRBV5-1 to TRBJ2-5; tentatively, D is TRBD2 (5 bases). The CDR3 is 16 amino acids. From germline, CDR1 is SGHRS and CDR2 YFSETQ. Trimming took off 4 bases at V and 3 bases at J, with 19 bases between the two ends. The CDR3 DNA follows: TGCGCCAGCAGCCCGCTGCGGGCGGGCCTAGAAGAGACCCAGTACTTC. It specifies CASSPLRAGLEETQYF.

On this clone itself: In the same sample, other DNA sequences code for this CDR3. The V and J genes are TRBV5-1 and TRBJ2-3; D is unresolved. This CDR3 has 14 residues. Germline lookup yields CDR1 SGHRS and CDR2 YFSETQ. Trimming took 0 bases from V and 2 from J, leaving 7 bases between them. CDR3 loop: CASSLGTDTDTQYF. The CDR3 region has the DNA TGCGCCAGCAGCTTGGGAACAGACACAGATACGCAGTATTTT.

The CDR3 region has the DNA TGCGCCAGCAGCCACCCCGGGACCCCAGATACGCAGTATTTT. Protein sequence: CASSHPGTPDTQYF. The chain carries TRBV4-3 and TRBJ2-3; D may be TRBD1 or TRBD2 (5 bases each). The V and J ends lost 3 bases and 4 bases respectively, with 11 bases between them. Germline V gene data show CDR1 as LGHNA and CDR2 as YSLEER. This CDR3 has 14 amino acids.

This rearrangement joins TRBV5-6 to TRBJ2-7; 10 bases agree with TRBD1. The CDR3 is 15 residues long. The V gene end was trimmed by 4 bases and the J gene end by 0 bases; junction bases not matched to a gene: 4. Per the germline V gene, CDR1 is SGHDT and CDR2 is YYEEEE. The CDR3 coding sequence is TGTGCCAGCAGCCTGACAGGGGGCTACTCCTACGAGCAGTACTTC. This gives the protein CASSLTGGYSYEQYF.

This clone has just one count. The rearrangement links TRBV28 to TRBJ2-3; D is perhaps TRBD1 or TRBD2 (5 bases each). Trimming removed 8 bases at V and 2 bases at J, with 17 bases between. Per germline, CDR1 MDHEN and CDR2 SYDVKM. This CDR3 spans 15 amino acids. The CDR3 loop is CASRGPTVYTDTQYF. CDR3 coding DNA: TGTGCCAGCCGGGGCCCGACAGTCTACACAGATACGCAGTATTTT.

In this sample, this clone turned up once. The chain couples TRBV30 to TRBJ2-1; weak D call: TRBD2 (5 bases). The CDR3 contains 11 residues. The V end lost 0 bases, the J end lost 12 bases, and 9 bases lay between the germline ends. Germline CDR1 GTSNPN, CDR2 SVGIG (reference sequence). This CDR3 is CAWSVSGSQFF. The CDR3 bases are TGTGCCTGGAGTGTCTCGGGATCGCAGTTCTTC.